Listed below are T cell receptor beta chains from one sample, sequenced in a study of neurological immune-mediated disorders. TCRdb fed the 5' RACE reads into MiXCR, producing one record per CDR3 protein. The table lists 80,000 to 100,000 distinct CDR3 sequences, around 6% of them singletons. Sequencing input: PBMCs. These receptors originate from a woman in her sixties with multiple sclerosis. CDR3s include the opening cysteine and the closing phenylalanine or tryptophan. The D gene is left open where the match is weak. Only some rows state a clone size, as once, few, many or a class for expanded clones.

>many|TRBJ1-1|NA|TRBV12-3/TRBV12-4
TGTGCCAGCACCAATCCCTTTCTGAACACTGAAGCTTTCTTT
CASTNPFLNTEAFF
>many|TRBJ1-2|TRBD1|TRBV7-6
TGTGCCAGCAGTCTACTTCGGGACAGGGACTATGGCTACACCTTC
CASSLLRDRDYGYTF
>many|TRBJ1-2|NA|TRBV11-2
TGTGCCAGCAGCCCCGACAGATCCTATGGCTACACCTTC
CASSPDRSYGYTF
>many|TRBJ2-1|NA|TRBV5-1
TGCGCCAGCAGCTTGATACAGGGAACCAATGAGCAGTTCTTC
CASSLIQGTNEQFF
>many|TRBJ1-1|NA|TRBV6-4
TGTGCCAGCAGCGCTTCTGGGGTTCTGGAAGAAGCTTTCTTT
CASSASGVLEEAFF
>many|TRBJ2-7|NA|TRBV20-1
TGCAGTGCTAGTGGGAGGCCCCCAACCTACGAGCAGTACTTC
CSASGRPPTYEQYF
>few|TRBJ2-4|TRBD2|TRBV4-2
TGTGCCAGCAGCCAAGGATCTACTAGCGAAAACATTCAGTACTTC
CASSQGSTSENIQYF
>many|TRBJ2-1|TRBD1|TRBV15
TGTGCCACCAGCAAAAGACAGGGGGACTACAATGAGCAGTTCTTC
CATSKRQGDYNEQFF
>many|TRBJ2-5|TRBD2|TRBV29-1
TGCAGCGTTGAAGATCTGGCGGGGGGCTCGTTACAAGAGACCCAGTACTTC
CSVEDLAGGSLQETQYF
>many|TRBJ2-7|NA|TRBV5-1
TGCGCCAGCAGCTTGGCGGCAGGGACCCTTTACGAGCAGTACTTC
CASSLAAGTLYEQYF
>many|TRBJ2-1|TRBD2|TRBV12-3/TRBV12-4
TGTGCCAGCAGTTTGAGGGCGGGGGGGGAGTTCTTC
CASSLRAGGEFF
>many|TRBJ2-2|TRBD1|TRBV5-1
TGCGCCAGCAGCGTCGGGACAGGGGACACCGGGGAGCTGTTTTTT
CASSVGTGDTGELFF
>NA|TRBJ2-5|TRBD2|TRBV3-1
TGTGCCAGCAGCCAAGAAGGACTAGCGGGGGTTACCGGGTGGACCCAGTACTTC
CASSQEGLAGVTGWTQYF
>many|TRBJ2-1|NA|TRBV10-3
TGTGCCATCAGTGAGTCGACTTCTACGTTCTCCTACAATGAGCAGTTCTTC
CAISESTSTFSYNEQFF
>many|TRBJ2-2|NA|TRBV20-1
TGCAGTGCTAGGGGTCATCAGGCCGGGGAGCTGTTTTTT
CSARGHQAGELFF
>many|TRBJ2-1|NA|TRBV11-1
TGTGCCAGCAGCTTCGAGGGGTTCTCCTACAATGAGCAGTTCTTC
CASSFEGFSYNEQFF
>many|TRBJ1-3|NA|TRBV7-6
TGTGCCAGCAGCTTAGCGGGGGAAGGTCTCTCTGGAAACACCATATATTTT
CASSLAGEGLSGNTIYF
>many|TRBJ2-6|NA|TRBV7-8
TGTGCCAGCACCCCGGTTCACTCTGGGGCCAACGTCCTGACTTTC
CASTPVHSGANVLTF
>many|TRBJ2-1|TRBD1|TRBV6-6
TGTGCCAGCTCGCCCGGGGGAGGACAGGGATATAATGAGCAGTTCTTC
CASSPGGGQGYNEQFF
>many|TRBJ1-1|NA|TRBV12-3/TRBV12-4
TGTGCCAGCAGTTTAAGTTGGGCAGGGAAGGCGGCTTTCTTT
CASSLSWAGKAAFF
>few|TRBJ2-7|TRBD1|TRBV28
TGTGCCAGCACTACAGGGGTGGTCTACGAGCAGTACTTC
CASTTGVVYEQYF
>many|TRBJ2-5|TRBD1|TRBV12-3/TRBV12-4
TGTGCCAGCAGCCTAGGGACAGAAGAGACCCAGTACTTC
CASSLGTEETQYF
>many|TRBJ2-2|TRBD1|TRBV10-3
TGTGCCATCAAAGGGACAGGGGGGTCCGGGGAGCTGTTTTTT
CAIKGTGGSGELFF
>many|TRBJ2-3|TRBD2|TRBV11-1
TGTGCCAGCAGCTTAAGTCGGGGGGGGACAGATACGCAGTATTTT
CASSLSRGGTDTQYF
>many|TRBJ2-6|NA|TRBV6-5
TGTGCCAGCAGTTACGGTGGAGCTGGGGCCAACGTCCTGACTTTC
CASSYGGAGANVLTF
>many|TRBJ2-7|TRBD1|TRBV2
TGTGCCAGCAGAACAGGGGGCACCGGCTACGAGCAGTACTTC
CASRTGGTGYEQYF
>many|TRBJ2-1|TRBD1|TRBV5-6
TGTGCCAGCAGCCCACTCGACAGGGATGGCAATGAGCAGTTCTTC
CASSPLDRDGNEQFF
>many|TRBJ1-1|NA|TRBV20-1
TGCAGTGCCGAGGAAAACACTGAAGCTTTCTTT
CSAEENTEAFF
>many|TRBJ2-7|NA|TRBV11-2
TGTGCCAGCAGCTTTCTGGGGACAAACGCCTACGAGCAGTACTTC
CASSFLGTNAYEQYF